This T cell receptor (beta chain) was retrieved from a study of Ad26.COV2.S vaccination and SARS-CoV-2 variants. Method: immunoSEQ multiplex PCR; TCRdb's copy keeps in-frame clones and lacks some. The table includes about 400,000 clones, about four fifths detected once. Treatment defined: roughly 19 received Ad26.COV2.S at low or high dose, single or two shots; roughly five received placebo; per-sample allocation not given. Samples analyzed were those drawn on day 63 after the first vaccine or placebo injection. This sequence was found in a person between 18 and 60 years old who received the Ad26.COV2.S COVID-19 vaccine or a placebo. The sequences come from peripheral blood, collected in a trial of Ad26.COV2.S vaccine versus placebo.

This chain's CDR3 is CASSKTGTGDEKLFF. CDR3 bases: TGCGCCAGCTCCAAAACCGGGACAGGGGACGAAAAACTGTTTTTT. The chain is built from TRBV5-1 and TRBJ1-4; 10 positions match TRBD1. CDR3 length: 15 amino acids. In germline, CDR1 is SGHRS, CDR2 YFSETQ. V trimming: 7 bases; J trimming: 8 bases; junction bases outside the gene matches: 11.